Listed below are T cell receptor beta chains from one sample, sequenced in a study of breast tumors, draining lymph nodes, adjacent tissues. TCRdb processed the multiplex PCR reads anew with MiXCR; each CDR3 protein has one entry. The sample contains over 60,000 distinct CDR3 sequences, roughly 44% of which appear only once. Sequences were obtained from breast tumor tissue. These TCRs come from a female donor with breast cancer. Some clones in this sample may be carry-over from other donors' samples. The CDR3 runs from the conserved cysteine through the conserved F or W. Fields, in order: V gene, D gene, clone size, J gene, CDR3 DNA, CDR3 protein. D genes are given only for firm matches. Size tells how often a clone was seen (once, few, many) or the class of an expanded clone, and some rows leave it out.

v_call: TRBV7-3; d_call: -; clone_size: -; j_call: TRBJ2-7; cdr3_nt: TGTGCCAGCAGCTACTTAAGGACAGAAAACTACGAGCAGTACTTC; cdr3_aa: CASSYLRTENYEQYF
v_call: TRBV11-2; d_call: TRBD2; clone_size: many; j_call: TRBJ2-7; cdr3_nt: TGTGCCAGCAGCCCCGGGGGACTAGCATCCGAGCAGTACTTC; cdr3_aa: CASSPGGLASEQYF
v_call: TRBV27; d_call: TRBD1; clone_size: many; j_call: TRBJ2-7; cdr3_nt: TGTGCCAGCAGTCCGACAGGGACCCTCTACGAGCAGTACTTC; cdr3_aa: CASSPTGTLYEQYF
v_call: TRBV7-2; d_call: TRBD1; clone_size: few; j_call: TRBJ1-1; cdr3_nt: TGTGCCAGCAGCTTCAGGGGGGGGAACACTGAAGCTTTCTTT; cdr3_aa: CASSFRGGNTEAFF
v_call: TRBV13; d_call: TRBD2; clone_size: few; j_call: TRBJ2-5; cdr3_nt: TGTGCCAGCAGCACCTTCCTAGAGCGGGGGGGCAGGGAGACCCAGTACTTC; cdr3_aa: CASSTFLERGGRETQYF
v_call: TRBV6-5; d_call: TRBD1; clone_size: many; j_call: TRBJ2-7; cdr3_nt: TGTGCCAGCACTCCAACAAGGACAGGCTACGAGCAGTACTTC; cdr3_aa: CASTPTRTGYEQYF
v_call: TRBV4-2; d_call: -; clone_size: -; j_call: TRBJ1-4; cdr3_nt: TGTGCCAGCAGCCACCTCGGACTGGGGGGTGAAAAACTGTTTTTT; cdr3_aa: CASSHLGLGGEKLFF
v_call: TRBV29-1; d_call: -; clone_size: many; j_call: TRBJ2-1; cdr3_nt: TGCAGCGTTACAAGCAATGAGCAGTTCTTC; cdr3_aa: CSVTSNEQFF
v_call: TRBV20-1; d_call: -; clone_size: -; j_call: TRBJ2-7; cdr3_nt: TGCAGCGCCCTGATTAACTACGAGCAGTCCTTC; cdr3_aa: CSALINYEQSF
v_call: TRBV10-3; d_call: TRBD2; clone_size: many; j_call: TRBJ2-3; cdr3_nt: TGTGCCATCAGCCGGACTAGCGACACAGATACGCAGTATTTT; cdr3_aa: CAISRTSDTDTQYF
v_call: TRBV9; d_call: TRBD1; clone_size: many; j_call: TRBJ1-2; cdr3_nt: TGTGCCAGCAGCGAGCCGGGACAGGCTAACTATGGCTACACCTTC; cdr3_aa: CASSEPGQANYGYTF
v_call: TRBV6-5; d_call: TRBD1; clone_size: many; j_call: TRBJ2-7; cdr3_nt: TGTGCCAGCAGTCATGGGACAGGGGCCGTGGAGCAGTACTTC; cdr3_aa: CASSHGTGAVEQYF
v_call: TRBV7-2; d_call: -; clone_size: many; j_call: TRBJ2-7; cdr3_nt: TGTGCCAGCAGCCTCGCGAAGGGCGAGCAGTACTTC; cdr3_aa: CASSLAKGEQYF
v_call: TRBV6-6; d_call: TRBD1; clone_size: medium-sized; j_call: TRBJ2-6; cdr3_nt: TGTGCCAGCAGACAGGGGGCTCGCGGGGCCAACGTCCTGACTTTC; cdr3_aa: CASRQGARGANVLTF
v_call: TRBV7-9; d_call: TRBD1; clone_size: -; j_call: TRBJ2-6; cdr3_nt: TGTGCCAGCAGCTGGGACAGGGGGCGCAACGTCCTGACTTTC; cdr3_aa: CASSWDRGRNVLTF
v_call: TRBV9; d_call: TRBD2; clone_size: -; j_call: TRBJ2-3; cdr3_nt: TGTGCCAGCAGCGTAGTAAGGCTAGCGGGGACAGATACGCAGTATTTT; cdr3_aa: CASSVVRLAGTDTQYF
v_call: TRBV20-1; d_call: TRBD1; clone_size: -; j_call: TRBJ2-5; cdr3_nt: TGCAGTGCTAGAGTCGCAGGGGGAGTAGAGACCCAGTACTTC; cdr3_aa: CSARVAGGVETQYF
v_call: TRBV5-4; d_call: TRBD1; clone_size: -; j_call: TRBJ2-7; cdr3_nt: TGTGCCAGCAGCTGCGGGACAGGGCTCGGCGAGCAGTACTTC; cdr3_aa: CASSCGTGLGEQYF
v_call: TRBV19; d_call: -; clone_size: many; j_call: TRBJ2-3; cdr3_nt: TGTGCCAGTAGTATAGATCTCAGAGATACGCAGTATTTT; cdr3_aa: CASSIDLRDTQYF
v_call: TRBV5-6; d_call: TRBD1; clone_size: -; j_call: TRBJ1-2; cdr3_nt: TGTGCCAGCAGCTTGCGGGACAGGGGAAGAGGGTATGGCTACACCTTC; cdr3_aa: CASSLRDRGRGYGYTF
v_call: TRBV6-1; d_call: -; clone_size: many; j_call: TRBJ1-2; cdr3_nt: TGTGCCAGCAGTGAAGGGACAGTGAGGTCCGGTAATGGCTACACCTTC; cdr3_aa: CASSEGTVRSGNGYTF
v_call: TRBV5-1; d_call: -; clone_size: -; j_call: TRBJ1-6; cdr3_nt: TGCGCCAGCAGCCTCCCAGCGGGGCCGTCGTCACCCCTCCACTTT; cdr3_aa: CASSLPAGPSSPLHF
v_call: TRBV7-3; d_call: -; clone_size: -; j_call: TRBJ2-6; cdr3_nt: TGTGCCAGCAGCTGGGGGGTGGCTGGGGCCGACGTCCTGACTTTC; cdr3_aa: CASSWGVAGADVLTF
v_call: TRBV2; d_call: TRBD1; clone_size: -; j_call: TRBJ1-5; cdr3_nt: TGTGCCAGCAGGACAGGAACAGGGGCGGGCTGGCCCCAGCATTTT; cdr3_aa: CASRTGTGAGWPQHF
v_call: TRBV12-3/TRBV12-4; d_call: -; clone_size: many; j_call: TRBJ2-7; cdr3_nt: TGTGCCAGCAGTTTCGCGGCCGCCTACGAGCAGTACTTC; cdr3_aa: CASSFAAAYEQYF
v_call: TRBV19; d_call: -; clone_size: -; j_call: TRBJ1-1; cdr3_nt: TGTGCCAGTAGTCACCGTGGGGACTGGGGGGATGAAGCTTTCTTT; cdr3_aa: CASSHRGDWGDEAFF
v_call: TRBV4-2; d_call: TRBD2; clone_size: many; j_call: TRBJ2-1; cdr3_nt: TGTGCCAGCAGCCAAGATCGGGCGACGCTAGCGGGAGTAGGTCATGAGCAGTTCTTC; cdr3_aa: CASSQDRATLAGVGHEQFF
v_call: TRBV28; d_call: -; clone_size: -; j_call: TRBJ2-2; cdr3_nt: TGTGCCAGCAGTCCTCTCGTCACATCCACGAACACCGGGGAGCTGTTTTTT; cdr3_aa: CASSPLVTSTNTGELFF
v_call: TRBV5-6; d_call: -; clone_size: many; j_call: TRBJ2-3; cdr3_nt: TGTGCCAGCAGCTTGGTAGCCGATCCGCAGTATTTT; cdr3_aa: CASSLVADPQYF
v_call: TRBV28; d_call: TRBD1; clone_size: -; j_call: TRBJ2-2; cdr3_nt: TGTGCCAGCAGTTTAGGGGCAGGGGGCCGGACCGGGGAGCTGTTTTTT; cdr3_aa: CASSLGAGGRTGELFF
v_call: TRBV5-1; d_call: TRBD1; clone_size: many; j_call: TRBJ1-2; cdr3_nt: TGCGCCAGCAGCCCTCGGGACAGGGCTGACTATGGCTACACCTTC; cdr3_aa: CASSPRDRADYGYTF
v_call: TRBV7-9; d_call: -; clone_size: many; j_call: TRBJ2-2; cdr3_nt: TGTGCCAGCAGCTTTGTGGAGTCGAACACCGGGGAGCTGTTTTTT; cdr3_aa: CASSFVESNTGELFF
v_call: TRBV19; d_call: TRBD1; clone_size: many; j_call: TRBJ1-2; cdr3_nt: TGTGCCAGTAGTATGACGGGACAGGGGGCGGAAGGCTACACCTTC; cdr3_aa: CASSMTGQGAEGYTF
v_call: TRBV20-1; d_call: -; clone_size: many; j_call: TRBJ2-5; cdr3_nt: TGCAGTGCTAGAGATCAGGGACGGTCGGAGAAAGAGACCCAGTACTTC; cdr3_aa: CSARDQGRSEKETQYF
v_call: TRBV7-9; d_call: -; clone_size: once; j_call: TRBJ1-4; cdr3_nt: TGTGCCAGCAGCTCCCTGGACGGGACTCGTAATGAAAAACTGTTTTTT; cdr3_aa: CASSSLDGTRNEKLFF
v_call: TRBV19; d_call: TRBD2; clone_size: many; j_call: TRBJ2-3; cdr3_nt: TGTGCCACCCGACTAGCGGGGGCCACAGATACGCAGTATTTT; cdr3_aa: CATRLAGATDTQYF
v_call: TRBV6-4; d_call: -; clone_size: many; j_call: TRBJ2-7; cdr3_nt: TGTGCCAGCAGTCACTCCCAAGCCGGGTCATACTACGAGCAGTACTTC; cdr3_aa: CASSHSQAGSYYEQYF
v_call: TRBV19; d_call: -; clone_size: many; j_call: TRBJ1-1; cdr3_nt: TGTGCCAGTATAGGCGGGCAGGGGCCATCCAATTTGAACACTGAAGCTTTCTTT; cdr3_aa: CASIGGQGPSNLNTEAFF